These T cell receptor beta chains were read from a single sample in a study of tissue T cells after allogeneic stem cell transplantation. Profiled with immunoSEQ multiplex PCR; TCRdb holds only in-frame clones, not every one. The data hold around 24,000 clones, with more than 80% observed a single time. The source was blood, collected before transplantation. These receptors were taken from a male donor aged 60 or over who later had graft-versus-host disease after an allogeneic stem cell transplant. Both conserved end residues are part of each CDR3. The D gene is left open where the match is weak. Size is omitted from some rows. Given values are once, few, many or a class for expanded clones.

v_call: TRBV15; clone_size: -; d_call: TRBD1; j_call: TRBJ1-5; cdr3_nt: TGTGCCACCTGGACAGGGTCAAACAATCAGCCCCAGCATTTT; cdr3_aa: CATWTGSNNQPQHF
v_call: TRBV21-1; clone_size: -; d_call: -; j_call: TRBJ2-2; cdr3_nt: TGTGCCAGCAGCAAAAGGCCAGGTTCGGAACGGTGGGAGCTGTTTTTT; cdr3_aa: CASSKRPGSERWELFF
v_call: TRBV6-5; clone_size: -; d_call: -; j_call: TRBJ1-1; cdr3_nt: TGTGCCTCCGCGAGGAGATCGAACACTGAAGCTTTCTTT; cdr3_aa: CASARRSNTEAFF
v_call: TRBV6-5; clone_size: -; d_call: TRBD1; j_call: TRBJ2-7; cdr3_nt: TGTGCCAGCACCGGACAGGGGTCCTACGAGCAGTACTTC; cdr3_aa: CASTGQGSYEQYF
v_call: TRBV28; clone_size: -; d_call: -; j_call: TRBJ2-7; cdr3_nt: TGTGCCAGCCGTCCCGGACAGTCCCACGAGCAGTACTTC; cdr3_aa: CASRPGQSHEQYF
v_call: TRBV5-8; clone_size: once; d_call: -; j_call: TRBJ1-1; cdr3_nt: TGTGCCAGCAGCCCAATCGGGAGGGGGACCACTGAAGCTTTCTTT; cdr3_aa: CASSPIGRGTTEAFF
v_call: TRBV6-5; clone_size: -; d_call: -; j_call: TRBJ1-1; cdr3_nt: TGTGCCAGCAGTTACTCGGCAGGGAGGGCTGCTGAAGCTTTCTTT; cdr3_aa: CASSYSAGRAAEAFF
v_call: TRBV12-3/TRBV12-4; clone_size: once; d_call: -; j_call: TRBJ2-1; cdr3_nt: TGTGCCAGCAGTTTAGGCCAGAACAATGAGCAGTTCTTC; cdr3_aa: CASSLGQNNEQFF
v_call: TRBV7-6; clone_size: -; d_call: -; j_call: TRBJ2-3; cdr3_nt: TGTGCCAGCAGTTCAATGACCCCAGCGAGCACAGATACGCAGTATTTT; cdr3_aa: CASSSMTPASTDTQYF
v_call: TRBV7-2; clone_size: -; d_call: TRBD2; j_call: TRBJ2-3; cdr3_nt: TGTGCCAGCAGCCCGAACCCCGGGACTAGCGGGAGGGCCTCAGATACGCAGTATTTT; cdr3_aa: CASSPNPGTSGRASDTQYF
v_call: TRBV18; clone_size: -; d_call: -; j_call: TRBJ1-1; cdr3_nt: TGTGCCAGCTCCCCCCCCGGGGGCCACACTGAAGCTTTCTTT; cdr3_aa: CASSPPGGHTEAFF
v_call: TRBV6-5; clone_size: -; d_call: -; j_call: TRBJ2-2; cdr3_nt: TGTGCCAGCAAGGACGAGAACACCGGGGAGCTGTTTTTT; cdr3_aa: CASKDENTGELFF
v_call: TRBV3-1/TRBV3-2; clone_size: -; d_call: -; j_call: TRBJ1-1; cdr3_nt: TGTGCCAGCGCGTTGGGGTCGCACACTGAAGCTTTCTTT; cdr3_aa: CASALGSHTEAFF
v_call: TRBV9; clone_size: -; d_call: -; j_call: TRBJ2-5; cdr3_nt: TGTGCCAGCAGCACAGTCCAGGGGGGTCAAGAGACCCAGTACTTC; cdr3_aa: CASSTVQGGQETQYF
v_call: TRBV6-2/TRBV6-3; clone_size: once; d_call: TRBD1; j_call: TRBJ1-6; cdr3_nt: TGTGCCAGCAGTAACGACAGGGGTCTCACCTATAATTCACCCCTCCACTTT; cdr3_aa: CASSNDRGLTYNSPLHF
v_call: TRBV5-4; clone_size: once; d_call: TRBD1; j_call: TRBJ1-1; cdr3_nt: TGTGCCAGCAGCTTGGTCGGGACAGGGACTCTGGTTGGTGAAGCTTTCTTT; cdr3_aa: CASSLVGTGTLVGEAFF
v_call: TRBV3-1/TRBV3-2; clone_size: -; d_call: TRBD1; j_call: TRBJ1-2; cdr3_nt: TGTGCCAGCAGCACCCGGGACAGGGGCCCCTCGGACTATGGCTACACCTTC; cdr3_aa: CASSTRDRGPSDYGYTF